Listed here are 30 T cell receptor beta chains from one sample, sequenced in a study of monozygotic twins with inflammatory bowel disease. TCRdb reprocessed the 5' RACE reads and reports one entry per CDR3 protein, with no DNA. The sample spans 300,000 to 350,000 distinct CDR3 sequences; the ten largest clones claim around 2%. Sequencing was done on a sample of blood. These receptors all come from a human donor with ulcerative colitis or Crohn's disease, or a healthy co-twin of an affected twin (not recorded which).

The chain links TRBV12-3 or TRBV12-4 to TRBJ1-5. This CDR3 has 14 residues. The CDR3 loop reads CASSLSGSGQPQHF.

The rearrangement links TRBV5-1 to TRBJ1-1. The germline gives CDR1 SGHRS, CDR2 YFSETQ. This CDR3 has 15 amino acids. The CDR3 reads CASSIGTGGSTEAFF.

This rearrangement joins TRBV20-1 to TRBJ1-4; TCRdb's D call, TRBD1, is unchecked because there is no DNA. Germline CDR1 reads DFQATT; CDR2 reads SNEGSKA (reference sequence). This CDR3 has 15 amino acids. CDR3 protein: CSARGLQGTNEKLFF.

The V and J genes are TRBV12-3 or TRBV12-4 and TRBJ2-7; the TCRdb D gene call, TRBD1, has no DNA to confirm it. The CDR3 runs to 14 residues. The CDR3 loop is CASNHRPSSYEQYF.

The genes are TRBV11-2 and TRBJ1-1; the TRBD1 assignment by TCRdb is unverifiable without DNA. This CDR3 spans 16 amino acids. In germline, CDR1 is SGHAT, CDR2 FQNNGV. This CDR3 is CASSFQPGQGNTEAFF. Combining the CDR3 with reference TRBV11-2 and TRBJ1-1 gives the whole variable domain EAGVAQSPRYKIIEKRQSVAFWCNPISGHATLYWYQQILGQGPKLLIQFQNNGVVDDSQLPKDRFSAERLKGVDSTLKIQPAKLEDSAVYLCASSFQPGQGNTEAFFGQGTRLTVV.

The chain carries TRBV5-1 and TRBJ2-3; the TCRdb call, TRBD1, lacks DNA for checking. The CDR3 is 16 residues long. Germline lookup yields CDR1 SGHRS and CDR2 YFSETQ. The CDR3: CASSWIPGQGTDTQYF.

V usage is TRBV7-6 and J usage is TRBJ2-2; TCRdb outputs TRBD1, but without DNA this stays unchecked. Germline CDR1 reads SGHVS; CDR2 reads FNYEAQ. The CDR3 consists of 12 residues. The CDR3 loop reads CASRQGAGELFF.

The CDR3 sequence is CASSRTGRNEKLFF. The genes are TRBV12-3 or TRBV12-4 and TRBJ1-4; the TRBD1 assignment by TCRdb is unverifiable without DNA. CDR3 length: 14 residues.

This chain links TRBV4-2 with TRBJ2-1. This CDR3 has 16 amino acids. Germline assignment: CDR1 LGHNA and CDR2 YNFKEQ. The CDR3 protein is CASSQDFAISYNEQFF.

The J gene is TRBJ1-1, the V gene TRBV5-1; TCRdb calls TRBD1, which cannot be checked without DNA. Germline V CDR1 and CDR2: SGHRS, YFSETQ. The CDR3 is 14 residues long. CDR3: CASSRTGESTEAFF.

J is TRBJ2-4 and V is TRBV5-1. The CDR3 contains 15 residues. Germline V gives CDR1 SGHRS, CDR2 YFSETQ. CDR3 residues: CASSSGGLTKNMQYF.

The chain employs TRBV20-1 and TRBJ2-5. The CDR3 is 11 amino acids. Germline values: CDR1 DFQATT, CDR2 SNEGSKA (reference sequence). The CDR3 here is CIPQHQETQYF.

The chain couples TRBV18 to TRBJ2-7. The germline gives CDR1 KGHSH, CDR2 LQKENI. This CDR3 is 13 amino acids long. CDR3 in amino acids: CASSPPFTYEQYF. The full variable domain, with the rest looked up from reference TRBV18 and TRBJ2-7, is NAGVMQNPRHLVRRRGQEARLRCSPMKGHSHVYWYRQLPEEGLKFMVYLQKENIIDESGMPKERFSAEFPKEGPSILRIQQVVRGDSAAYFCASSPPFTYEQYFGPGTRLTVT.

The chain recombines TRBV5-1 with TRBJ1-2; the TCRdb call, TRBD1, lacks DNA for checking. The CDR3 sequence is 13 residues long. Germline V CDR1 and CDR2: SGHRS, YFSETQ. CDR3 amino acids: CASSFTGSLGYTF. Full variable domain (rest looked up from reference TRBV5-1 and TRBJ1-2): KAGVTQTPRYLIKTRGQQVTLSCSPISGHRSVSWYQQTPGQGLQFLFEYFSETQRNKGNFPGRFSGRQFSNSRSEMNVSTLELGDSALYLCASSFTGSLGYTFGSGTRLTVV.

The rearrangement uses TRBV10-3 and TRBJ1-6; TCRdb reports TRBD1, a call that lacks DNA to check it against. This CDR3 comprises 14 residues. Germline CDR1 and CDR2: ENHRY and SYGVKD. This chain's CDR3 is CAISDRDYNSPLHF.

The CDR3 loop reads CASSFSGHYNEQFF. The genes are TRBV27 and TRBJ2-1; TCRdb gives TRBD2 as the D gene, but with no DNA this cannot be confirmed. There are 14 residues in the CDR3. Per the germline V gene, CDR1 is MNHEY and CDR2 is SMNVEV (reference sequence).

This chain connects TRBV6-2 or TRBV6-3 to TRBJ2-1. This CDR3 contains 16 residues. Per germline, CDR1 MNHEY and CDR2 SVGEGT. CDR3: CASSYSTQPAYNEQFF.

The CDR3 is CASSVSTGEEETQYF. This chain connects TRBV9 to TRBJ2-5. This CDR3 region has 15 residues. CDR1 is SGDLS and CDR2 is YYNGEE in the germline V gene.

The chain uses TRBV28 and TRBJ1-1. Per germline, CDR1 MDHEN and CDR2 SYDVKM. The CDR3 covers 15 residues. This CDR3 is CASSLSVSGTAEAFF.

The genes are TRBV4-3 and TRBJ2-1. The CDR3 is 11 residues long. Germline lookup yields CDR1 LGHNA and CDR2 YSLEER. The CDR3 is CASSRTNEQFF.

V gene TRBV5-1 combines with J gene TRBJ2-2; TCRdb's assignment of TRBD1 cannot be checked, as there is no DNA. Germline lookup yields CDR1 SGHRS and CDR2 YFSETQ. This CDR3 has 14 residues. The CDR3 region is CARFRDRGIGELFF.

This chain uses TRBV28 with TRBJ2-1. This CDR3 spans 14 amino acids. Germline V gene sequence: CDR1 MDHEN, CDR2 SYDVKM. The CDR3 protein is CASRDGGSYNEQFF.

The genes are TRBV20-1 and TRBJ2-7; checking the TCRdb D call of TRBD2 is not possible without DNA. The CDR3 has 15 residues. Germline CDR1 reads DFQATT; CDR2 reads SNEGSKA (reference sequence). CDR3 in amino acids: CSAPPPGTRKYEQYF.

The chain carries TRBV4-1 and TRBJ1-6; no DNA is available, so the TRBD1 call from TCRdb remains unchecked. CDR3 length: 17 amino acids. Per the germline V gene, CDR1 is MGHRA and CDR2 is YSYEKL. The chain's CDR3 is CASSQVLQGSTGSPLHF.

The chain is built from TRBV20-1 and TRBJ1-5; the TCRdb D gene call, TRBD1, has no DNA to confirm it. Germline CDR1 is DFQATT and CDR2 is SNEGSKA (reference sequence). The CDR3 is made up of 14 amino acids. CDR3 region: CSAGDRDSNQPQHF.

The chain uses TRBV20-1 and TRBJ2-1; the D call of TRBD1 rests on TCRdb alone, since no DNA is present to check it. Germline values: CDR1 DFQATT, CDR2 SNEGSKA (reference sequence). This CDR3 is 13 amino acids long. The CDR3 region is CSAKSGIGNEQFF.

The chain couples TRBV11-2 to TRBJ2-1; TCRdb calls TRBD1, which cannot be checked without DNA. This CDR3 has 18 residues. Germline CDR1 and CDR2: SGHAT and FQNNGV. The CDR3 loop is CASSLRSSGGFSYNEQFF.

J is TRBJ2-7 and V is TRBV6-1; checking the TCRdb D call of TRBD1 is not possible without DNA. Germline V gene lookup returns CDR1 MNHNS and CDR2 SASEGT. This CDR3 contains 14 residues. CDR3 in amino acids: CASSDPGQGYEQYF.

The chain has TRBV12-3 or TRBV12-4 and TRBJ2-3. The CDR3 is made up of 14 amino acids. This CDR3 reads CASSSKYSTDTQYF.

This chain joins TRBV20-1 and TRBJ2-7; with no DNA, the TCRdb D assignment of TRBD2 cannot be verified. The CDR3 loop spans 18 amino acids. CDR1 and CDR2 from the germline V gene are DFQATT and SNEGSKA (reference sequence). The CDR3 is CSVEGREALPTSSYEQYF.